This T cell receptor (beta chain) was captured in a study of cytomegalovirus exposure and HLA in healthy donors. The PCR was carried out with 60 Vbeta primers and 13 Jbeta primers. The data were produced by immunoSEQ multiplex PCR, yet TCRdb's version contains in-frame clones alone and is incomplete. The table lists roughly 190,000 clones, 78% of them singletons. This CDR3 has 14 residues. Germline lookup yields CDR1 MDHEN and CDR2 SYDVKM. V lost 3 bases to trimming and J lost 0 bases, with 8 bases between them. This clone has only one observation. The sequence was collected from a female donor in good health and CMV-seronegative. The specimen sequenced was PBMCs. The gene calls are TRBV28 and TRBJ2-5; D gene unclear. The CDR3 DNA reads TGTGCCAGCAGTTTTCTCGGGTACCAAGAGACCCAGTACTTC. This sequence encodes CASSFLGYQETQYF.